These 14 T cell receptor beta chains came from one sample sequenced in a study of T-cell reconstitution after alpha-beta-depleted transplantation in children. Study observations and caveats: The authors attributed T-cell counts and diversity one year after transplant mostly to newly produced T cells.

Antigens for these TCRs are unknown. As it was prepared, the TCRbeta library received unique molecular identifiers. TCRdb itself ran the PCR reads through MiXCR, one entry per CDR3 protein. Of about 300,000 distinct CDR3 sequences listed, about 7.3% are singletons. The sample here was peripheral blood, taken 360 days after TCRalphabeta/CD19-depleted stem cell transplant. The source is a female patient aged 2-10 years who had a stem cell transplant for Fanconi anemia, so the T cells may come from the graft donor.

This clonotype was counted ten times or more. J is TRBJ2-7 and V is TRBV6-5; TRBD2 is a possible D gene (5 bases). Germline values: CDR1 MNHEY, CDR2 SVGAGI. V gave up 0 bases and J gave up 1 base, with 10 bases separating them. The CDR3 covers 15 residues. The CDR3 loop reads CASSYSPPGSYEQYF. The CDR3 DNA follows: TGTGCCAGCAGTTACTCCCCGCCGGGGTCCTACGAGCAGTACTTC.

This clonotype turned up a few times. The J gene is TRBJ1-5, the V gene TRBV27, with a tentative D call TRBD1 (5 bases). V lost 4 bases and J 4 bases, leaving 11 bases between the germline ends. This CDR3 spans 14 amino acids. Looked up from germline, CDR1 is MNHEY and CDR2 is SMNVEV (reference sequence). This CDR3 reads CASSYGGGNQPQHF. The DNA of the CDR3 is TGTGCCAGCAGTTACGGTGGGGGGAATCAGCCCCAGCATTTT.

This clonotype showed up just a few times. This chain connects TRBV13 to TRBJ2-2; tentatively, D is TRBD2 (5 bases). The germline V gene encodes CDR1 PRHDT and CDR2 FYEKMQ (reference sequence). The CDR3 is 15 amino acids. Trimming cost V 3 bases and J 3 bases, with 11 bases left between them. CDR3 DNA: TGTGCCAGCAGCTTCCCGGGGTTGGACACCGGGGAGCTGTTTTTT. This translates into CASSFPGLDTGELFF.

This clonotype was observed a handful of times. The rearrangement joins TRBV28 to TRBJ1-3; TRBD1 matches at 8 bases. V lost 4 bases to trimming and J lost 4 bases; unmatched junction nucleotides: 6. This CDR3 spans 15 amino acids. Germline V gene sequence: CDR1 MDHEN, CDR2 SYDVKM. CDR3 coding DNA: TGTGCCAGCAGTTCGTACAGGGGGGCAGGAAACACCATATATTTT. This sequence encodes CASSSYRGAGNTIYF.

This clonotype was detected ten times or more. In DNA, the CDR3 is TGTGCCACCAGCGGAGACGGCATAGCCAAAAACATTCAGTACTTC. As protein: CATSGDGIAKNIQYF. V is TRBV24-1 and J is TRBJ2-4; no clear D gene. Germline loops: CDR1 KGHDR, CDR2 SFDVKD. V lost 7 bases and J lost 0, with 12 bases in between. The CDR3 runs 15 residues.

This clonotype was counted at least ten times. The rearrangement joins TRBV3-1 to TRBJ2-1, with 8 bases that match TRBD2. Unmatched junction bases numbered 12, after V lost 4 bases and J lost 7 bases. Germline lookup yields CDR1 LGHDT and CDR2 YNNKEL (reference sequence). The CDR3 has 16 amino acids. In DNA form, the CDR3 reads TGTGCCAGCAGCCGTCATCCCGGGGGGGCTTTAAATGAGCAGTTCTTC. Amino acids: CASSRHPGGALNEQFF.

This clonotype was seen at least ten times. J is TRBJ2-4 and V is TRBV28, with 9 bases matching TRBD2. The CDR3 runs to 16 residues. J was trimmed by 3 bases and V by 3 bases; bases with no gene match: 6. The V gene's germline CDR1 is MDHEN and CDR2 SYDVKM. The DNA of the CDR3 is TGTGCCAGCAGTTTCCTAGCGGGATGGAGCAAAAACATTCAGTACTTC. As protein: CASSFLAGWSKNIQYF. The whole variable domain, remainder taken from reference TRBV28 and TRBJ2-4, is DVKVTQSSRYLVKRTGEKVFLECVQDMDHENMFWYRQDPGLGLRLIYFSYDVKMKEKGDIPEGYSVSREKKERFSLILESASTNQTSMYLCASSFLAGWSKNIQYFGAGTRLSVL.

This clonotype was detected ten times or more. The rearrangement joins TRBV5-1 to TRBJ1-6, with TRBD1 as a possible D gene (6 bases). V was clipped by 2 bases and J by 8 bases, with 14 bases between them. The CDR3 covers 15 residues. Germline CDR1 is SGHRS and CDR2 is YFSETQ. CDR3 amino acids: CASSFGQFGHSPLHF. The CDR3 DNA reads TGCGCCAGCAGCTTCGGACAGTTTGGTCATTCACCCCTCCACTTT. Complete variable domain (other parts from reference TRBV5-1 and TRBJ1-6): KAGVTQTPRYLIKTRGQQVTLSCSPISGHRSVSWYQQTPGQGLQFLFEYFSETQRNKGNFPGRFSGRQFSNSRSEMNVSTLELGDSALYLCASSFGQFGHSPLHFGNGTRLTVT.

Ten or more counts support this clonotype. The chain employs TRBV5-1 and TRBJ1-1, with D possibly TRBD1 on 5 matching bases. From germline, CDR1 is SGHRS and CDR2 YFSETQ. CDR3 length equals 15 residues. V was trimmed by 2 bases and J by 5 bases, leaving 16 bases between them. For the CDR3, the DNA is TGCGCCAGCAGCTTAGGGGCCGTCCGAATTACTGAAGCTTTCTTT. Amino acids: CASSLGAVRITEAFF.

This clonotype was detected many times. CDR3 bases: TGTGCCAGTTCCCCAGGGGTGGGTTGGGATACGCAGTATTTT. Residues: CASSPGVGWDTQYF. The chain combines TRBV25-1 with TRBJ2-3; TRBD1 might be the D (6 bases). V gave up 9 bases and J gave up 6 bases, with 19 bases separating them. From germline, CDR1 is MGHDK and CDR2 SYGVNS. The CDR3 extends over 14 amino acids.

This clonotype was found many times. The chain joins TRBV3-1 to TRBJ2-1; 13 bases are shared with TRBD2. The V gene's germline CDR1 is LGHDT and CDR2 YNNKEL (reference sequence). CDR3 length: 18 residues. The trim removed 0 bases at V and 4 bases at J, leaving 6 bases unmatched. The CDR3 DNA reads as TGTGCCAGCAGCCAAGATCCCACTAGCGGGGGGGTATACAATGAGCAGTTCTTC. The encoded protein is CASSQDPTSGGVYNEQFF.

This clonotype was counted ten times or more. The CDR3 here is CASSEGVGNYGYTF. The CDR3, as DNA: TGTGCCAGCAGTGAGGGAGTGGGGAACTATGGCTACACCTTC. The chain uses TRBV6-1 and TRBJ1-2, with unresolved D. This CDR3 has 14 residues. Germline lookup yields CDR1 MNHNS and CDR2 SASEGT. V was clipped by 3 bases and J by 2 bases, with 10 bases between them.

This clonotype was seen more than once but under ten times. This sequence joins TRBV29-1 and TRBJ1-2, with TRBD1 as a possible D gene (6 bases). Trimming removed 4 bases from V and 6 bases from J, with 6 bases in between. Germline CDR1 and CDR2: SQVTM and ANQGSEA. The CDR3 runs to 10 residues. This chain's CDR3 is CSVAGDGYTF. The CDR3 nucleotides read TGCAGCGTTGCAGGGGATGGCTACACCTTC.

This clonotype was seen repeatedly, ten times or more. The chain recombines TRBV7-9 with TRBJ2-3, with a tentative D call TRBD1 (6 bases). The CDR3 length is 16 residues. Trimming stripped 5 bases from V and 2 bases from J, with 17 bases between. Germline values: CDR1 SEHNR, CDR2 FQNEAQ (reference sequence). CDR3 bases: TGTGCCAGCAGCCCACCCGGACAGATTACCACAGATACGCAGTATTTT. As protein: CASSPPGQITTDTQYF.